Following are 6 T cell receptor beta chains from one sample sequenced in a study of blood T cell repertoires in COVID-19. TCRdb keeps only in-frame clones here, not all; method: immunoSEQ multiplex PCR. The sample shows roughly 300,000 clones, under 90% of them seen only once. Source material: peripheral blood. The receptors here all came from a woman in her forties or fifties who had recovered from COVID-19.

As to this clone: Other nucleotide sequences in the sample specify the same CDR3. The rearrangement uses TRBV12-3 or TRBV12-4 and TRBJ2-3; D unclear. With 6 bases removed from V and 6 bases from J, the gap between germline ends came to 7 bases. The CDR3 is 11 residues long. The CDR3 sequence is CASSLRDTQYF. The CDR3 nucleotides are TGTGCCAGCAGCTTGCGGGATACGCAGTATTTT.

V is TRBV7-2 and J is TRBJ2-3; 7 nucleotides match TRBD2. Per the germline V gene, CDR1 is SGHTA and CDR2 is FQGNSA. The CDR3 is made up of 16 amino acids. J gave up 0 bases and V 5 bases, and 8 bases lay outside the gene matches. This CDR3 reads CASSPPGGTSTDTQYF. The CDR3 DNA is TGTGCCAGCAGCCCTCCGGGGGGTACTAGCACAGATACGCAGTATTTT.

This clone was seen a few times. The V and J genes are TRBV6-2 or TRBV6-3 and TRBJ1-6; 7 bases match TRBD1. Germline lookup yields CDR1 MNHEY and CDR2 SVGEGT. This CDR3 region has 16 residues. The V and J ends lost 2 bases and 4 bases, in that order; junction bases with no gene match: 5. The CDR3 nucleotides read TGTGCCAGCAGTTACAGGGGACAGAGTTATAATTCACCCCTCCACTTT. Translation gives CASSYRGQSYNSPLHF.

V usage is TRBV6-5 and J usage is TRBJ2-7; weak D call: TRBD1 (6 bases). The CDR3 totals 15 residues. V lost 6 bases and J 3 bases, leaving 18 bases between the germline ends. Germline V gene lookup returns CDR1 MNHEY and CDR2 SVGAGI. The CDR3: CASRGLEGGGYEQYF. The CDR3 coding sequence is TGTGCCAGCAGGGGCCTGGAAGGGGGTGGCTACGAGCAGTACTTC.

This clone has only a few counts. The chain carries TRBV19 and TRBJ2-7, with 8 positions matching TRBD1. The CDR3 sequence is 20 residues long. Trimming cost V 3 bases and J 5 bases; bases outside gene matches: 24. Germline CDR1 is LNHDA and CDR2 is SQIVND (reference sequence). CDR3: CASSIRMGSSRDRRGDEQYF. CDR3 nucleotides: TGTGCCAGTAGTATCAGAATGGGGTCCAGCCGGGACAGGCGAGGAGACGAGCAGTACTTC.

The chain carries TRBV27 and TRBJ1-1; 7 nucleotides align to TRBD1. The CDR3 length is 14 residues. The V and J ends lost 5 bases and 0 bases, in that order; junction bases with no gene match: 3. Germline values: CDR1 MNHEY, CDR2 SMNVEV (reference sequence). The CDR3 DNA is TGTGCCAGCAGTCCGACAGGGCTGAACACTGAAGCTTTCTTT. Translated: CASSPTGLNTEAFF.